The rows below give T cell receptor beta chains drawn from one sample of a study of shared clonotypes between healthy human individuals. TCRdb keeps only in-frame clones here, not all; method: immunoSEQ multiplex PCR. Among roughly 2.4 million clones listed, approximately 94% were seen once. The sequenced sample was naive CD4+ T cells sorted from blood. Source of these receptors: a man aged 18 to 30 in good health. The CDR3 runs from the conserved cysteine through the conserved F or W. D genes are given only for firm matches. Rows may omit the clone size; those that give it use once, few, many or a size class.

-,TRBD1,TRBV28,TRBJ2-3,TGTGCCAGCACTCTCCTCGGAGAGGGGGCGGGAGATACGCAGTATTTT,CASTLLGEGAGDTQYF
-,-,TRBV5-4,TRBJ1-5,TGTGCCAGCAGCTTGGCAGGTAGCAATCAGCCCCAGCATTTT,CASSLAGSNQPQHF
few,-,TRBV27,TRBJ2-3,TGTGCCAGCAGTCCTCGACCGGCCGGAACTAGCACAGATACGCAGTATTTT,CASSPRPAGTSTDTQYF
-,TRBD1,TRBV10-1,TRBJ2-7,TGCGCCAGCAGGGCAAGGGGGCCCCCAACCTACGAGCAGTACTTC,CASRARGPPTYEQYF
-,TRBD2,TRBV5-6,TRBJ2-4,TGTGCCAGCAGCTTGGCCGTGTGGGGAGGGAACATTCAGTACTTC,CASSLAVWGGNIQYF
few,-,TRBV29-1,TRBJ2-5,TGCAGCGTCCGGACTGGTCTCGAGACCCAGTACTTC,CSVRTGLETQYF
-,-,TRBV6-1,TRBJ2-7,TGTGCCAGCAGTGAAGCGTGGGCCGGGAGCTCCTACGAGCAGTACTTC,CASSEAWAGSSYEQYF
-,TRBD2,TRBV11-2,TRBJ2-7,TGTGCCAGCAGCTTAGAAGTGGTTTTAGCGGGAGGTTCCGAGCAGTACTTC,CASSLEVVLAGGSEQYF
-,-,TRBV6-1,TRBJ1-6,TGTGCCAGCAGGGAATGGGGGAAATCCTATAATTCACCCCTCCACTTT,CASREWGKSYNSPLHF
-,-,TRBV6-5,TRBJ1-1,TGTGCCAGCAGGGATGGAGGCCTGGTTGAAGCTTTCTTT,CASRDGGLVEAFF
-,-,TRBV5-1,TRBJ2-3,TGCGCCAGCAGCCCGGGACGGCCCACAGATACGCAGTATTTT,CASSPGRPTDTQYF
-,-,TRBV5-6,TRBJ1-5,TGTGCCAGCAGCTTGGCGGGGGTGTGGCAGCCCCAGCATTTT,CASSLAGVWQPQHF
once,-,TRBV6-5,TRBJ1-6,TGTGCCAGCAGTTACTCACTGGGAACCGCACCCCTCCACTTT,CASSYSLGTAPLHF
once,-,TRBV6-5,TRBJ2-5,TGTGCCAGCAGTTACGGTTCAGGGGTGGAGACCCAGTACTTC,CASSYGSGVETQYF
-,TRBD2,TRBV11-2,TRBJ2-5,TGTGCCAGCAGCTTAGCCGGGAGGCAAGAGACCCAGTACTTC,CASSLAGRQETQYF
-,TRBD1,TRBV7-3,TRBJ2-5,TGTGCCAGCAGCCCCCGGGACAGCCAAGAGACCCAGTACTTC,CASSPRDSQETQYF
-,-,TRBV6-6,TRBJ2-7,TGTGCCAGCAGTCAGTCCGGGACTCGTGAAAATTACGAGCAGTACTTC,CASSQSGTRENYEQYF
-,TRBD1,TRBV29-1,TRBJ1-1,TGCAGCGTTGATTGGACAGGGGTTCCGAACACTGAAGCTTTCTTT,CSVDWTGVPNTEAFF
-,-,TRBV30,TRBJ1-5,TGTGCCTGGAGTTTGACTAGCAATCAGCCCCAGCATTTT,CAWSLTSNQPQHF
-,TRBD1,TRBV7-2,TRBJ1-6,TGTGCCAGCAGCTTAGCTACCGGGACAGGGAATTCACCCCTCCACTTT,CASSLATGTGNSPLHF
-,-,TRBV7-2,TRBJ2-2,TGTGCCAGCAGCTTACCGTACGAGCCAACCCTCGCCGGGGAGCTGTTTTTT,CASSLPYEPTLAGELFF
-,TRBD1,TRBV27,TRBJ2-7,TGTGCCAGCGCGCGGGGACAGGTTTCCTACGAGCAGTACTTC,CASARGQVSYEQYF
-,-,TRBV5-1,TRBJ1-4,TGCGCCAGCAGCTTGGAAAAACTGTTTTTT,CASSLEKLFF
-,TRBD1,TRBV27,TRBJ1-6,TGTGCCAGCAACAGGGGAGGAACCTCCTATAATTCACCCCTCCACTTT,CASNRGGTSYNSPLHF
-,-,TRBV9,TRBJ2-2,TGTGCCAGCAGCCTCGAGAACACCGGGGAGCTGTTTTTT,CASSLENTGELFF
-,TRBD2,TRBV25-1,TRBJ2-3,TGTGCCAGCAGTGGACTCGGGACTAGCGGGGCAGATACGCAGTATTTT,CASSGLGTSGADTQYF
-,TRBD2,TRBV5-1,TRBJ2-7,TGCGCCAGCAGCTTGGGTGGTAGCGGGACCTCCTACGAGCAGTACTTC,CASSLGGSGTSYEQYF
-,TRBD1,TRBV5-1,TRBJ2-7,TGCGCCAGCAGCCCACTATTAGGGACAGGCGAGCAGTACTTC,CASSPLLGTGEQYF